The T cell receptor beta chain described here comes from a study of post-analysis software for immune sequencing data (dated by TCRdb to the mid-2010s). In the study overall: The recorded disease courses included relapsing-remitting, secondary progressive and progressive-relapsing multiple sclerosis, and some patients had no subtype annotation. Patient repertoires were compared against roughly 11 previously published healthy control repertoires from donors aged roughly 6 to 25 years. A subset of samples was prepared in parallel using single-end sample barcoding, then pooled and co-amplified after Illumina adapter ligation. Study-wide conclusions, independent of this receptor: Patients showed significantly higher frequencies than controls for several TRBV segments, among them TRBV5-6, TRBV5-1 and TRBV20-1. When samples were clustered directly using the F measure, samples prepared in the same batch co-clustered strongly, which prompted a batch-effect correction. Multiple sclerosis patients had significantly lower normalized Chao1 diversity than controls, a result that suggests substantial peripheral T-cell clonal expansion. The control group was slightly older than the multiple sclerosis patient group.

This clonotype was counted between two and nine times. Its antigen is currently not known. The record has no base qualities; no much larger clone is one base away. To demonstrate the VDJtools post-analysis software, the study profiled TCR beta repertoires from the peripheral blood of 13 young patients with multiple sclerosis. The multiple sclerosis patients were children and adolescents ranging in age from 6 to 15 years. The library was made by PCR. The instrument given in TCRdb is Illumina HiSeq 2500. To reduce PCR and sequencing biases, unique molecular identifiers were incorporated into the TCR beta cDNA libraries. Roughly 500,000 cDNA molecules were obtained for every 1 to 10 million input T cells, so each molecule roughly corresponded to one T cell. The patient libraries were prepared and sequenced with the same protocol used for the earlier healthy control dataset. Within a given batch, samples were prepared together, multiplexed and sequenced on the same HiSeq lane. On the authors' methods: Raw barcoded reads were processed with MIGEC, and single-read molecular identifier groups were discarded before consensus assembly and CDR3 extraction. VDJtools was used for post-analysis of the clonotype tables, with diversity normalized by down-sampling every dataset to the smallest sample size. In repertoire overlap clustering, CDR3 amino acid sequences, but not nucleotide sequences, were matched to correct batch-related cross-sample contamination. The raw public reads went through TCRdb reprocessing: fastp at Q25, MiXCR clone calling, in-frame beta chains kept. Here each entry gathers all rows of one CDR3 protein and keeps the most common genes and DNA. The V and J calls and clone size come from TCRdb's table, not from the authors' own analysis. The sample includes about 540,000 distinct CDR3 sequences, with roughly 34% observed a single time. The ten largest account for roughly 6% of the sample.

Per the germline V gene, SGHAT is the CDR1 and FQNNGV is the CDR2. The CDR3 runs 15 amino acids, cysteine and phenylalanine included. CDR3 DNA only is kept here, 45 bases in frame from base 1. The sequenced sample was blood. This sequence uses TRBV11-2 and TRBJ2-7; the D segment could be TRBD2, given 6 matching bases. The J call may be faulty, since TRBJ2-5 better matches the DNA end. This TCR was sampled from a girl aged 2-17 years with multiple sclerosis. For the CDR3, the sequence is CASSSPGGVGETQYF. The nucleotide sequence is TGTGCCAGCAGCTCCCCCGGAGGGGTAGGAGAGACCCAGTACTTC.